These T cell receptor beta chains were read from a single sample in a study of cytomegalovirus exposure and HLA in healthy donors. The data were produced by immunoSEQ multiplex PCR, yet TCRdb's version contains in-frame clones alone and is incomplete. The data show a few hundred thousand clones, around 90% seen once. The source material was PBMCs. The receptors shown here come from a woman aged 18-30 years in good health and CMV-seronegative. Both conserved end residues are trimmed from each CDR3. The size field is filled for only some rows; it gives once, few, many or a size class.

abundance | j_gene | v_gene | CDR3aa
. | TRBJ1-4 | TRBV5-1 | ASSSVTTNEKLF
. | TRBJ2-7 | TRBV9 | ASSPSRAGVAYEQY
. | TRBJ2-7 | TRBV10-3 | AISTVVSLYEQY
. | TRBJ2-1 | TRBV5-1 | ASSLAETSGSYEQF
once | TRBJ2-1 | TRBV11-3 | ASSLEPGSDEQF
once | TRBJ1-2 | TRBV30 | ARDRRSNYGYT
. | TRBJ2-7 | TRBV11-3 | ASSPDRDYEQY
. | TRBJ2-1 | TRBV7-8 | ASSRGNEQF
. | TRBJ2-7 | TRBV25-1 | ASRSQGTHEQY
. | TRBJ2-7 | TRBV5-4 | ASSPDSHAYEQY
. | TRBJ1-4 | TRBV6-5 | ASSRYSSTNEKLF
. | TRBJ1-3 | TRBV5-1 | ASSLAPGTGGGNTIY
. | TRBJ2-3 | TRBV25-1 | ASSVSPSESTDTQY
. | TRBJ1-1 | TRBV5-1 | ASSPTTLNTEAF
. | TRBJ2-3 | TRBV27 | ASSISGRGLGTDTQY
. | TRBJ2-2 | TRBV4-1 | ASSQVDMGQGTGELF
. | TRBJ2-1 | TRBV6-1 | ASSDDSGNFYNEQF
. | TRBJ1-2 | TRBV28 | ASSLSLSGYT
few | TRBJ1-1 | TRBV18 | ASSPGEDTEAF
once | TRBJ2-2 | TRBV5-1 | ASSLRDSSNTGELF
. | TRBJ2-2 | TRBV11-2 | ASRPIRVRTGELF
. | TRBJ1-1 | TRBV5-6 | ASSYRGMNTEAF
. | TRBJ2-7 | TRBV7-6 | ASSPNLDFYEQY
. | TRBJ1-1 | TRBV9 | ASSPTGTGTEAF
once | TRBJ2-3 | TRBV6-6 | ASSYSTSKDTQY
. | TRBJ2-6 | TRBV19 | ASSIPSTGVNVLT
. | TRBJ2-7 | TRBV30 | AWSGTSGSLYEQY
. | TRBJ2-5 | TRBV7-6 | ASSFSKGGRETQY
. | TRBJ1-4 | TRBV7-9 | ASSSDRGYEKLF
. | TRBJ1-5 | TRBV6-6 | ASSYGGRRRPQH
. | TRBJ2-7 | TRBV5-1 | ASSLGEGQDEQY
. | TRBJ2-1 | TRBV11-2 | ASSFFSSYNEQF
. | TRBJ1-1 | TRBV27 | ASSSRRLGGTEAF
. | TRBJ2-7 | TRBV7-9 | ASSSPGLAGFEQY
. | TRBJ1-2 | TRBV7-9 | ASSLTGTTGYGYT
once | TRBJ2-7 | TRBV5-1 | ASSGRTGEGEQY
. | TRBJ2-1 | TRBV5-1 | ASSPLARTAPKINEQF